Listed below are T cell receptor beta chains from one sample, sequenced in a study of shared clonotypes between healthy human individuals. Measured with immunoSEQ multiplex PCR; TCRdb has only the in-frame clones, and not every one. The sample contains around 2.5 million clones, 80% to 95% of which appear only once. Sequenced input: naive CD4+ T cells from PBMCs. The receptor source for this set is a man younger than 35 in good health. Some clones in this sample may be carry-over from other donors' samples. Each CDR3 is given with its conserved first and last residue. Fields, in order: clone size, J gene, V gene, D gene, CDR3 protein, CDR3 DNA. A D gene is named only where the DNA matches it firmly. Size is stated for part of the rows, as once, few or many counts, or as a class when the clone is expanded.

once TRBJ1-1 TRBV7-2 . CASSLHSGKGTEAFF TGTGCCAGCAGCTTACATTCAGGGAAGGGAACTGAAGCTTTCTTT
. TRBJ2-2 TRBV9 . CASSGDVRTTGELFF TGTGCCAGCAGCGGGGACGTCCGGACCACCGGGGAGCTGTTTTTT
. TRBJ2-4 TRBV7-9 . CASSLAGEAKNIQYF TGTGCCAGCAGCTTAGCGGGCGAAGCCAAAAACATTCAGTACTTC
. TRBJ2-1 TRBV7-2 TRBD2 CASSLALLAGANEQFF TGTGCCAGCAGCTTAGCGCTACTAGCGGGAGCAAATGAGCAGTTCTTC
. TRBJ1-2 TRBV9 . CASSRDTNYGYTF TGTGCCAGCAGCCGGGACACTAACTATGGCTACACCTTC
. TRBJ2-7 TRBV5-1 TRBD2 CASSSGLAGAGEQYF TGCGCCAGCAGCTCAGGACTAGCGGGAGCTGGCGAGCAGTACTTC
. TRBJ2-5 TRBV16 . CASSPGISETQYF TGTGCCAGCTCCCCGGGGATCTCGGAGACCCAGTACTTC
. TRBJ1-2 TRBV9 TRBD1 CASSARQGLDGYTF TGTGCCAGCAGCGCACGACAGGGCCTCGATGGCTACACCTTC
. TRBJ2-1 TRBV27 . CASSYRVHNEQFF TGTGCCAGCAGTTACAGGGTGCACAATGAGCAGTTCTTC
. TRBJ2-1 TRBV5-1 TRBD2 CASSSGLAGVKGEQFF TGCGCCAGCAGCTCGGGACTAGCGGGAGTGAAGGGTGAGCAGTTCTTC
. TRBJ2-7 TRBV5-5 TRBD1 CASSLGGTGQTEQYF TGTGCCAGCAGCTTGGGGGGGACAGGGCAGACCGAGCAGTACTTC
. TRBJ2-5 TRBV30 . CAWLLSPGLETQYF TGTGCCTGGCTCCTCTCCCCAGGGTTGGAGACCCAGTACTTC
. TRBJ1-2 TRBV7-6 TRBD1 CASSSSWGDSPTNYGYTF TGTGCCAGCAGCTCTAGCTGGGGGGACAGTCCAACTAACTATGGCTACACCTTC
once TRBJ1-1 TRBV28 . CASILGSLNTEAFF TGTGCCAGCATCCTCGGAAGCCTGAACACTGAAGCTTTCTTT
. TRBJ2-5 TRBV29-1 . CSVAGFQETQYF TGCAGCGTTGCTGGATTCCAAGAGACCCAGTACTTC
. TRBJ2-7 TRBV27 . CASSSRQAPGGFYEQYF TGTGCCAGCAGTAGTCGACAGGCACCAGGCGGTTTTTACGAGCAGTACTTC
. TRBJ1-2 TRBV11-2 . CASSLDPRGPYGYTF TGTGCCAGCAGCTTAGATCCCCGGGGGCCGTATGGCTACACCTTC
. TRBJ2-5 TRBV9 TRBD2 CASSVAEREGQETQYF TGTGCCAGCAGCGTAGCCGAGCGGGAGGGACAAGAGACCCAGTACTTC
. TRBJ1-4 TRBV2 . CASRFGTINEKLFF TGTGCCAGCAGATTCGGGACGATTAATGAAAAACTGTTTTTT
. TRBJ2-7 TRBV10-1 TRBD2 CASSEFRLARYEQYF TGCGCCAGCAGTGAGTTCCGACTAGCGCGGTACGAGCAGTACTTC
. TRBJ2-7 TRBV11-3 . CASSLGPATYEQYF TGTGCCAGCAGCTTAGGCCCCGCGACCTACGAGCAGTACTTC
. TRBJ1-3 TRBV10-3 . CAISDPGISGNTIYF TGTGCCATCAGTGATCCAGGGATCTCTGGAAACACCATATATTTT
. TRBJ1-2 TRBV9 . CASSVDRANYGYTF TGTGCCAGCAGCGTAGACAGGGCCAACTATGGCTACACCTTC
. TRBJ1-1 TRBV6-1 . CASSERGGNTEAFF TGTGCCAGCAGTGAGAGGGGGGGAAACACTGAAGCTTTCTTT
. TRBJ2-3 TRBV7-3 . CASSFSGRTDTQYF TGTGCCAGCAGCTTCTCCGGGCGCACAGATACGCAGTATTTT
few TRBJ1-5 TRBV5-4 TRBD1 CASSFTGDYQPQHF TGTGCCAGCAGCTTTACAGGGGATTATCAGCCCCAGCATTTT
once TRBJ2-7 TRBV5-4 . CASSPGPNLAYEQYF TGTGCCAGCAGCCCAGGGCCCAACCTAGCCTACGAGCAGTACTTC
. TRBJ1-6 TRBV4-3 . CASSRESYSPLHF TGCGCCAGCAGCCGGGAGTCTTATTCACCCCTCCACTTT
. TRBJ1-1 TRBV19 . CASRVDTEAFF TGTGCCAGCAGGGTGGACACTGAAGCTTTCTTT
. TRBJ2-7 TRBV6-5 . CASSYSRTSYEQYF TGTGCCAGCAGTTACTCGAGGACATCCTACGAGCAGTACTTC
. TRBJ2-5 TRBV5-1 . CASSLLPAVKETQYF TGCGCCAGCAGCTTACTACCGGCTGTTAAAGAGACCCAGTACTTC
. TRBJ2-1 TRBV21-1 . CASSKARQDFISYNEQFF TGTGCCAGCAGCAAAGCACGGCAGGATTTTATCTCCTACAATGAGCAGTTCTTC
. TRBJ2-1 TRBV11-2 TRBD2 CASSSKAGVYDEQFF TGTGCCAGCAGCTCGAAAGCGGGAGTGTACGATGAGCAGTTCTTC
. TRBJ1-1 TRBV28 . CASSFSEQIEAFF TGTGCCAGCAGTTTCTCAGAGCAAATTGAAGCTTTCTTT
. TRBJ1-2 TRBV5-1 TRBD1 CASSLAVRGLGYTF TGCGCCAGCAGCTTGGCCGTTAGGGGGCTCGGCTACACCTTC
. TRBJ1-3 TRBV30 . CAWNPTQIGNTIYF TGTGCCTGGAACCCAACTCAGATCGGAAACACCATATATTTT
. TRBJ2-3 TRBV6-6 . CASRQRDRRDTQYF TGTGCCAGCAGACAGCGGGACAGGAGGGATACGCAGTATTTT
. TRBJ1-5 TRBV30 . CAWSPRGGTAGQPQHF TGTGCCTGGAGTCCTCGTGGAGGGACGGCGGGTCAGCCCCAGCATTTT
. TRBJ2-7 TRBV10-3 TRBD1 CAISDGQGTYEQYF TGTGCCATCAGTGACGGACAGGGGACCTACGAGCAGTACTTC
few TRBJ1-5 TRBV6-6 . CASRDSDQPQHF TGTGCCAGCAGAGACAGTGATCAGCCCCAGCATTTT
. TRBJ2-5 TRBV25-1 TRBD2 CASSVGGTSEQETQYF TGTGCCAGCAGTGTAGGTGGGACTAGCGAACAAGAGACCCAGTACTTC
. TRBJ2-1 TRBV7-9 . CASVLGGEQFF TGTGCCAGTGTTTTGGGGGGTGAGCAGTTCTTC
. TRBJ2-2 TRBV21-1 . CASSKGIDRANGELFF TGTGCCAGCAGCAAAGGGATCGACAGGGCGAACGGGGAGCTGTTTTTT
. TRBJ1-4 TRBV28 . CASGAGNEKLFF TGTGCCAGCGGCGCTGGGAATGAAAAACTGTTTTTT
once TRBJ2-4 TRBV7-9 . CASSTVHGGEHF TGTGCCAGCAGCACTGTCCACGGAGGGGAGCACTTC
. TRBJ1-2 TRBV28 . CASRPGPNYGYTF TGTGCCAGCAGGCCCGGACCTAACTATGGCTACACCTTC
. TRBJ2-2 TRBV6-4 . CASSDSTGELFF TGTGCCAGCAGTGACTCAACCGGGGAGCTGTTTTTT
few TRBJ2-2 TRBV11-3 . CASSLLIGTTGELFF TGTGCCAGCAGCTTACTCATCGGTACCACCGGGGAGCTGTTTTTT
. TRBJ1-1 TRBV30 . CAWGTEAFF TGTGCCTGGGGCACTGAAGCTTTCTTT
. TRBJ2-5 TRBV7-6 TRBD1 CASSRDRRETQYF TGTGCCAGCAGCCGGGACAGAAGAGAGACCCAGTACTTC